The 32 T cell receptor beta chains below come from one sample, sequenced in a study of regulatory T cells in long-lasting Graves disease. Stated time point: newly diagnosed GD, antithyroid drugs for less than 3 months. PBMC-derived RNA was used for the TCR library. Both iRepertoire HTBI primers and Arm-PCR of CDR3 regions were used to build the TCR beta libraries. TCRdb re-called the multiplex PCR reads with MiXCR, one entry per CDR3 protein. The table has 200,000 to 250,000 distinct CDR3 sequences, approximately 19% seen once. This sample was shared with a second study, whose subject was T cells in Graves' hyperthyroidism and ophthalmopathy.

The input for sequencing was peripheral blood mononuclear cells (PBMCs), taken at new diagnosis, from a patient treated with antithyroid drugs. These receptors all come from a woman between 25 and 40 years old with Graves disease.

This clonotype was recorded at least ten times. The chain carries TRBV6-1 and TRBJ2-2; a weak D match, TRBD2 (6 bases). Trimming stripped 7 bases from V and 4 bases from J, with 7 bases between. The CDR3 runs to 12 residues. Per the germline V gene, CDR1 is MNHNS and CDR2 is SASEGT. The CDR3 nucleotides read TGTGCCAGCATGGGACTCACCGGGGAGCTGTTTTTT. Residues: CASMGLTGELFF.

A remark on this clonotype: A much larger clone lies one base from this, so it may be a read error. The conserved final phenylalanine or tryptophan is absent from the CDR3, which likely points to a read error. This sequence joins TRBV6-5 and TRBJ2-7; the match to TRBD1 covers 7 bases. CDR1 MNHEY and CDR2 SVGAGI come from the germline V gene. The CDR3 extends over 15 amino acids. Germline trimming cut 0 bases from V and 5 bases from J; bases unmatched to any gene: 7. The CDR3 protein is CASSYSIRDRHEQYL. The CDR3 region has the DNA TGTGCCAGCAGTTACTCGATAAGGGACAGACACGAGCAGTACCTC.

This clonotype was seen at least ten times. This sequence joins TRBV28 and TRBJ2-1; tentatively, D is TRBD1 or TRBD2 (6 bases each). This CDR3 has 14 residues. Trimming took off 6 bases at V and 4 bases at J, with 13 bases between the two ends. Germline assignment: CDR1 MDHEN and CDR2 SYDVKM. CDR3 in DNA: TGTGCCAGCAGCCGAGGGGGGCCGTACAATGAGCAGTTCTTC. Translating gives CASSRGGPYNEQFF.

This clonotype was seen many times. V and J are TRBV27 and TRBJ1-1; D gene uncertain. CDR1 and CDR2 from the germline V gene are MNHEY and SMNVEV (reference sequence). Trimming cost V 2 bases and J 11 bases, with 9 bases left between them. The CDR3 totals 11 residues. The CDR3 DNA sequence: TGTGCCAGCAGTTTAATGGACGGGGCTTTCTTT. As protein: CASSLMDGAFF.

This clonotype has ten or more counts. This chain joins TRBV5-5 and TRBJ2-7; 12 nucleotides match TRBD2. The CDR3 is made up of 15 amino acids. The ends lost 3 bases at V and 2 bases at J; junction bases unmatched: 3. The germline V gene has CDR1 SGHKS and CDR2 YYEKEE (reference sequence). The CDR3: CASSWGLAGTYEQYF. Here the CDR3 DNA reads TGTGCCAGCAGCTGGGGACTAGCGGGTACCTACGAGCAGTACTTC.

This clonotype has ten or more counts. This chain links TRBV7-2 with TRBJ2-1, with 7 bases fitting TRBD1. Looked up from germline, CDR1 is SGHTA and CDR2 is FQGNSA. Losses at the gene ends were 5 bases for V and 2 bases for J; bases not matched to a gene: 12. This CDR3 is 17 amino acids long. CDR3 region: CASSLGGGPRAYNEQFF. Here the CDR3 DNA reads TGTGCCAGCAGCCTAGGGGGCGGACCGAGGGCCTACAATGAGCAGTTCTTC.

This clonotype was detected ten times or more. The CDR3: CASSPGQGTQETQYF. The CDR3 bases are TGTGCCAGCAGCCCGGGACAGGGTACACAAGAGACCCAGTACTTC. The rearrangement joins TRBV5-5 to TRBJ2-5; 9 positions match TRBD1. Germline-derived CDR1 and CDR2 are SGHKS and YYEKEE (reference sequence). This CDR3 is 15 amino acids long. J gave up 2 bases and V 4 bases, and 6 bases lay outside the gene matches.

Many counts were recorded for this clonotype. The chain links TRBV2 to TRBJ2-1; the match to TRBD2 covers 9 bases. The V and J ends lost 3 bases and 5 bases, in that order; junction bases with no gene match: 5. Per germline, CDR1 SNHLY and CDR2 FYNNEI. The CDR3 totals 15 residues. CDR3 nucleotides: TGTGCCAGCAGTGATGCGACTAGCGGCAACAATGAGCAGTTCTTC. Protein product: CASSDATSGNNEQFF. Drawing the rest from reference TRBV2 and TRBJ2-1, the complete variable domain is EPEVTQTPSHQVTQMGQEVILRCVPISNHLYFYWYRQILGQKVEFLVSFYNNEISEKSEIFDDQFSVERPDGSNFTLKIRSTKLEDSAMYFCASSDATSGNNEQFFGPGTRLTVL.

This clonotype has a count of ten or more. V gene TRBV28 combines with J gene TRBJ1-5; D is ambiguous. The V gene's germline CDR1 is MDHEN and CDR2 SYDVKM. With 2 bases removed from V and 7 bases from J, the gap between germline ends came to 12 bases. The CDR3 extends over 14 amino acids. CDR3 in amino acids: CASSLPIFGQPQHF. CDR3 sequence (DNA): TGTGCCAGCAGTTTACCTATCTTCGGGCAGCCCCAGCATTTT.

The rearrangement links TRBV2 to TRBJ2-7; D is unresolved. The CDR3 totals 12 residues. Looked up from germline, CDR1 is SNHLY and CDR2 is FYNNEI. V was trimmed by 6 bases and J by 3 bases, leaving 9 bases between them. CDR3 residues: CASRLNSYEQYF. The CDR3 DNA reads TGTGCCAGCAGACTCAATAGCTACGAGCAGTACTTC.

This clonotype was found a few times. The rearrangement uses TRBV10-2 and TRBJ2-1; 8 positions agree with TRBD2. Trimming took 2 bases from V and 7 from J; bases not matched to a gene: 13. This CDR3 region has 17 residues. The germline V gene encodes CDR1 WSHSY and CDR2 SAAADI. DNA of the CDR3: TGCGCCAGCAGTGAGGGGTTCGGTAGCGGGATTGGGAATGAGCAGTTCTTC. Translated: CASSEGFGSGIGNEQFF.

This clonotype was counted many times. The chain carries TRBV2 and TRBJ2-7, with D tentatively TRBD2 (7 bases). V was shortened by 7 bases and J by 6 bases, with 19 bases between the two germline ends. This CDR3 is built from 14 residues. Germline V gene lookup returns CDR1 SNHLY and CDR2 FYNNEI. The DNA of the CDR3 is TGTGCCAGCAAAACGGCGATAGGGGGGGGCGAGCAGTACTTC. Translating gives CASKTAIGGGEQYF.

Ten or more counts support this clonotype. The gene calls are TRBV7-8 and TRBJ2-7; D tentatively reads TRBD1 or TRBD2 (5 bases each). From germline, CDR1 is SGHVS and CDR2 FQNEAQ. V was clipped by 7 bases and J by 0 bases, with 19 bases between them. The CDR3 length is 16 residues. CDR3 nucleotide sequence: TGTGCCAGCATCCTCGAAGGGACGGTACTCTCCTACGAGCAGTACTTC. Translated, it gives CASILEGTVLSYEQYF.

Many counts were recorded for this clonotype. This CDR3 is CSARDGHGANTEAFF. The CDR3 nucleotides read TGCAGTGCTAGAGATGGGCACGGGGCGAACACTGAAGCTTTCTTT. V gene TRBV20-1 combines with J gene TRBJ1-1, with TRBD1 as a possible D gene (5 bases). Germline V lookup: CDR1 DFQATT, CDR2 SNEGSKA (reference sequence). Trimming removed 0 bases from V and 1 base from J, with 12 bases in between. This CDR3 is built from 15 residues.

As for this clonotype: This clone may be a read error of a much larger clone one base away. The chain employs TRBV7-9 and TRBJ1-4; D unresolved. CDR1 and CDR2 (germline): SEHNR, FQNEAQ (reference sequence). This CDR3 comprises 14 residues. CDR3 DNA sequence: TGTGCCAGCAGCCCCTCGCGAGGGAATGAAAAACCGTTTTTT. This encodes CASSPSRGNEKPFF.

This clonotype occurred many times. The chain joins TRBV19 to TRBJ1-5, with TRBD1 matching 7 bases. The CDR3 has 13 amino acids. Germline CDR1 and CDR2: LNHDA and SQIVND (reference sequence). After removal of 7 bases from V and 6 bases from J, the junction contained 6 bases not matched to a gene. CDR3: CASTPRQGQPQHF. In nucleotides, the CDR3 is TGTGCCAGTACCCCGAGACAGGGTCAGCCCCAGCATTTT.

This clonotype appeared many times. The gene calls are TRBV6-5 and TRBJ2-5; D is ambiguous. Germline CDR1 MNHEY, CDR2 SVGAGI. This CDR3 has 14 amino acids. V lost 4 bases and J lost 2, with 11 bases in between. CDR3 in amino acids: CASSSGNIQETQYF. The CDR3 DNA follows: TGTGCCAGCAGTTCCGGCAACATACAAGAGACCCAGTACTTC.

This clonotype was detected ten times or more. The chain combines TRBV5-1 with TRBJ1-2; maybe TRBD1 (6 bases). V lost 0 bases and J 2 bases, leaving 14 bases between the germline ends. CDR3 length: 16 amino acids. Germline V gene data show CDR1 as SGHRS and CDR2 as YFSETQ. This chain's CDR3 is CASSLATGKENYGYTF. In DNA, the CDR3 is TGCGCCAGCAGCTTGGCAACAGGGAAAGAGAACTATGGCTACACCTTC.

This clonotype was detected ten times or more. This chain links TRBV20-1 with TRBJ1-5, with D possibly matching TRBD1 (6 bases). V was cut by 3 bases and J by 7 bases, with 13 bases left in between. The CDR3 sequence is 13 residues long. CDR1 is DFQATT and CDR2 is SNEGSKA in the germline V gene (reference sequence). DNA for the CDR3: TGCAGTGCTAGCGTACAGGGAGGGCAGCCCCAGCATTTT. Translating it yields CSASVQGGQPQHF.

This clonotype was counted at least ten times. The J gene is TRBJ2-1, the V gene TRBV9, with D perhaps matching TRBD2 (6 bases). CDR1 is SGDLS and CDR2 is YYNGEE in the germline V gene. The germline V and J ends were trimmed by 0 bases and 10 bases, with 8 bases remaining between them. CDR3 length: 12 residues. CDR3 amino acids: CASSVDAGEQFF. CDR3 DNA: TGTGCCAGCAGCGTAGACGCGGGAGAGCAGTTCTTC.

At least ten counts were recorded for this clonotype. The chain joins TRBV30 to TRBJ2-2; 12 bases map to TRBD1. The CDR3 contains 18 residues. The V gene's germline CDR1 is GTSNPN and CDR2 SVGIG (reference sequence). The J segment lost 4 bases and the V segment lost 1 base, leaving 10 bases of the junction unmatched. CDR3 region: CAWSGGQGARRPTGELFF. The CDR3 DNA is TGTGCCTGGAGTGGGGGACAGGGGGCTCGAAGACCCACCGGGGAGCTGTTTTTT.

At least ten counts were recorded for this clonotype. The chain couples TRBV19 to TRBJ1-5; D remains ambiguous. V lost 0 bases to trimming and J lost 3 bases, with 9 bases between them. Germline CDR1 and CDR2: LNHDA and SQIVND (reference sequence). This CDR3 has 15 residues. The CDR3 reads CASSIEEGTNQPQHF. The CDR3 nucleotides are TGTGCCAGTAGTATAGAAGAAGGCACCAATCAGCCCCAGCATTTT.

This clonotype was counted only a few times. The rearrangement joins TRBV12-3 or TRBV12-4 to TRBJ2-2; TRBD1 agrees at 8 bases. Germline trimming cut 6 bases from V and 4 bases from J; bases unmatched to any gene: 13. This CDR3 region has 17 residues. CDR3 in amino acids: CASRPEGQGPFTGELFF. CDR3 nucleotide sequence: TGTGCCAGCAGACCAGAAGGACAGGGACCCTTCACCGGGGAGCTGTTTTTT.

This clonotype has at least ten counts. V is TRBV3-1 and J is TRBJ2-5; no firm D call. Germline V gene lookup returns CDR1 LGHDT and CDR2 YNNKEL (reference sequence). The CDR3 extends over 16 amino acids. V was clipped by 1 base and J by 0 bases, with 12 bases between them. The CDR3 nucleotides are TGTGCCAGCAGCCAAGCCCGTCCGGTGTACCAAGAGACCCAGTACTTC. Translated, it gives CASSQARPVYQETQYF.

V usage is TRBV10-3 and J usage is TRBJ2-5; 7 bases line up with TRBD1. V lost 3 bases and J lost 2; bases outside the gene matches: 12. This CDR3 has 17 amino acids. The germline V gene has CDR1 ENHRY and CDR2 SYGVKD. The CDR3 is CAISDLEQGLGQETQYF. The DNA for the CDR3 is TGTGCCATCAGTGACCTAGAACAGGGGTTGGGGCAAGAGACCCAGTACTTC.

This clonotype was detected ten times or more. DNA for the CDR3: TGTGCCAGCAGTGTAGACAGGGGGCACTACGAGCAGTACTTC. It is translated as CASSVDRGHYEQYF. The rearrangement joins TRBV27 to TRBJ2-7; 10 nucleotides agree with TRBD1. The CDR3 contains 14 residues. The germline gives CDR1 MNHEY, CDR2 SMNVEV (reference sequence). J was trimmed by 3 bases and V by 5 bases; bases with no gene match: 4.

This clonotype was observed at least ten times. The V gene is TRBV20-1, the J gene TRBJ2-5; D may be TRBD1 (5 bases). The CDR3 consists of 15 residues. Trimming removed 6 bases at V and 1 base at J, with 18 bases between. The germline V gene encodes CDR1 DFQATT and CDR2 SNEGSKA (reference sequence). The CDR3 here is CSALDGATLQETQYF. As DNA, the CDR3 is TGCAGTGCCCTCGATGGGGCCACCCTCCAAGAGACCCAGTACTTC.

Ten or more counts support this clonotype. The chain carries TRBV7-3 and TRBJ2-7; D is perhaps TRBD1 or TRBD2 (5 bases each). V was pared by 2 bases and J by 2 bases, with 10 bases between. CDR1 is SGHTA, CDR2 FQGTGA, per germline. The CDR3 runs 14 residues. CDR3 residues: CASSLQGPPYEQYF. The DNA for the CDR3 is TGTGCCAGCAGCTTACAGGGACCCCCCTACGAGCAGTACTTC.

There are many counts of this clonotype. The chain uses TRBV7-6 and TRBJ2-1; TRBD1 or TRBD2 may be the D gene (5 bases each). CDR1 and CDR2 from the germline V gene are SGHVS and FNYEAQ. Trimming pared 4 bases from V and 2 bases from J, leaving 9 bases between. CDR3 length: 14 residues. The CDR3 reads CASSSGGTYNEQFF. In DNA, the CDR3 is TGTGCCAGCAGCTCTGGGGGAACCTACAATGAGCAGTTCTTC.

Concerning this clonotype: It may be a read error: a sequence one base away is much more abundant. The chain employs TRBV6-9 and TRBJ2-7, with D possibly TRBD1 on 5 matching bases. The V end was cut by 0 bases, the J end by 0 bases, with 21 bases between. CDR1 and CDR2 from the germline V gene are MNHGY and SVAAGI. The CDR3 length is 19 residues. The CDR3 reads CASSYSPGTGVFVSYEQYF. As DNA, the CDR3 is TGTGCCAGCAGTTATTCGCCCGGAACAGGAGTCTTTGTCTCCTACGAGCAGTACTTC.

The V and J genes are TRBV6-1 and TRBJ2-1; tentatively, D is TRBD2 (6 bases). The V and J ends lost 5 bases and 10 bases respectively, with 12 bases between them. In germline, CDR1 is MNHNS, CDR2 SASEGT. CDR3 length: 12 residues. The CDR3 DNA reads TGTGCCAGCAGTCCGTTGACTAGGGAGCAGTTCTTC. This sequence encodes CASSPLTREQFF.

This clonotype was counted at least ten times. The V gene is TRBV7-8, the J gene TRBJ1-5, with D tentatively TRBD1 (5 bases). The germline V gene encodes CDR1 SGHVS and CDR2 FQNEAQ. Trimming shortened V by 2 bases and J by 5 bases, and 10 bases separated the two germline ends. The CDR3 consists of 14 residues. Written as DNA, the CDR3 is TGTGCCAGCAGCTTAAGCAGGGAGGATCAGCCCCAGCATTTT. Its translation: CASSLSREDQPQHF. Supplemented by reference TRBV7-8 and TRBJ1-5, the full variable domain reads GAGVSQSPRYKVAKRGQDVALRCDPISGHVSLFWYQQALGQGPEFLTYFQNEAQLDKSGLPSDRFFAERPEGSVSTLKIQRTQQEDSAVYLCASSLSREDQPQHFGDGTRLSIL.